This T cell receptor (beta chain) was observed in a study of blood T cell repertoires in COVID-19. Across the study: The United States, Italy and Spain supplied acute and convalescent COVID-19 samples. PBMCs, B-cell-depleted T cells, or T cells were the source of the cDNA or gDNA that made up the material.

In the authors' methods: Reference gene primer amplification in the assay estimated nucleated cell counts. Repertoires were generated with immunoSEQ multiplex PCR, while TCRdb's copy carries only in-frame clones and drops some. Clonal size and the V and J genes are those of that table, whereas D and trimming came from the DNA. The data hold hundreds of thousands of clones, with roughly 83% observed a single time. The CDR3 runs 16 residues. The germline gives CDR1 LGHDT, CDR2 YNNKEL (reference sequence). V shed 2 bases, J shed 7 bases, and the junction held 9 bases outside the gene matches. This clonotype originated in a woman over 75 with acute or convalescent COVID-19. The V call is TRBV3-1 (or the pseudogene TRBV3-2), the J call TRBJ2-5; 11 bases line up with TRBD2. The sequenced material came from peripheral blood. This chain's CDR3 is CASSQPLAGGLGTQYF. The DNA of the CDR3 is TGTGCCAGCAGCCAACCCCTAGCGGGGGGCCTGGGGACCCAGTACTTC.